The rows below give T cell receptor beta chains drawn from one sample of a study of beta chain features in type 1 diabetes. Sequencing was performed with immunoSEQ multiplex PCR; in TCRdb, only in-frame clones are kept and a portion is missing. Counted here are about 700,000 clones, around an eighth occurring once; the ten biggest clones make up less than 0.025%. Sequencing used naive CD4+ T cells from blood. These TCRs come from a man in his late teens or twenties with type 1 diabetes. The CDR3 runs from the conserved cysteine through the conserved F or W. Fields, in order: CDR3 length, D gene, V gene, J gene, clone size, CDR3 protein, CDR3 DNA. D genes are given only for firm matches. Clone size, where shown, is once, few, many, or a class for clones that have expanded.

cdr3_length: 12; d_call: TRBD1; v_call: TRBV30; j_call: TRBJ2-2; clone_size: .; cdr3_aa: CAWGQGAGELFF; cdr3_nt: TGTGCCTGGGGACAGGGGGCCGGGGAGCTGTTTTTT
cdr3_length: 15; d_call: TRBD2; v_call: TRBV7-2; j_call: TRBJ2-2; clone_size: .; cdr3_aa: CASGLGRANTGELFF; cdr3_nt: TGTGCCAGCGGGCTCGGGAGGGCGAACACCGGGGAGCTGTTTTTT
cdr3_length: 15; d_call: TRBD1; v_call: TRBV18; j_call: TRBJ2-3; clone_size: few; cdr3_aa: CASSPSTGGTDTQYF; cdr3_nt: TGTGCCAGCTCACCGTCGACAGGGGGCACAGATACGCAGTATTTT
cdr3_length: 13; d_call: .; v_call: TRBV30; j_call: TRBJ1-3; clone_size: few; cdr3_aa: CAWRWASGNTIYF; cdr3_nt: TGTGCCTGGAGGTGGGCGTCTGGAAACACCATATATTTT
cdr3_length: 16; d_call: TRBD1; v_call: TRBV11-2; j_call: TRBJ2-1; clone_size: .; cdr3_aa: CASSPAGQGRKDEQFF; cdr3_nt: TGTGCCAGCAGCCCAGCGGGACAGGGACGGAAGGATGAGCAGTTCTTC
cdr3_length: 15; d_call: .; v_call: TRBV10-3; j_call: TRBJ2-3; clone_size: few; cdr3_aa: CAISEQFPSTDTQYF; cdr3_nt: TGTGCCATCAGTGAACAGTTTCCTAGCACAGATACGCAGTATTTT
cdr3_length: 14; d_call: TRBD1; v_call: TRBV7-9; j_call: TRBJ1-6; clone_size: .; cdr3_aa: CASSYDRGSSPLHF; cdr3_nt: TGTGCCAGCAGCTACGACAGGGGCAGCTCACCCCTCCACTTT
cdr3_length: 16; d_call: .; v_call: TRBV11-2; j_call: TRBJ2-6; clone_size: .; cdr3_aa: CASSLRTESGANVLTF; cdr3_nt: TGTGCCAGCAGCCTACGGACAGAGTCTGGGGCCAACGTCCTGACTTTC
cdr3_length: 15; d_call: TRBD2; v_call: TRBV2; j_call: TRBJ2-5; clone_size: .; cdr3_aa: CASSESGGAGETQYF; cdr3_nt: TGTGCCAGCAGTGAATCCGGGGGGGCCGGTGAGACCCAGTACTTC
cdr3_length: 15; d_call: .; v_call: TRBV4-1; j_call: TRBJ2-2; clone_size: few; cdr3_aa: CASTLGYGDTGELFF; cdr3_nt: TGCGCCAGCACCCTCGGGTACGGGGACACCGGGGAGCTGTTTTTT
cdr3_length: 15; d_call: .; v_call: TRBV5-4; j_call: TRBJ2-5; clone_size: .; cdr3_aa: CASSLDRVLSGTQYF; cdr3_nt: TGTGCCAGCAGCTTGGATCGTGTCCTCTCGGGGACCCAGTACTTC
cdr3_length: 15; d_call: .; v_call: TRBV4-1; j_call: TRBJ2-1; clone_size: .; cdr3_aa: CASSQDIATYNEQFF; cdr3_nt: TGCGCCAGCAGCCAAGATATAGCGACTTACAATGAGCAGTTCTTC
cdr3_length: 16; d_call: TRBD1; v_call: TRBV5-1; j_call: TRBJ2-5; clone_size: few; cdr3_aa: CASRRTGQGSQETQYF; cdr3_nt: TGCGCCAGCAGACGCACGGGACAGGGATCCCAAGAGACCCAGTACTTC
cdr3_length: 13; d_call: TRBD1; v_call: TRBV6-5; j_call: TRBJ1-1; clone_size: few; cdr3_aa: CASSRTGVTEAFF; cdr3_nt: TGTGCCAGCAGCCGAACAGGGGTCACTGAAGCTTTCTTT
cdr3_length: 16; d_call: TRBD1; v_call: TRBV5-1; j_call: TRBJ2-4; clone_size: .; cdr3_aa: CASRSDRGLAKNIQYF; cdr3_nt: TGCGCCAGCAGATCGGACAGGGGGCTGGCCAAAAACATTCAGTACTTC
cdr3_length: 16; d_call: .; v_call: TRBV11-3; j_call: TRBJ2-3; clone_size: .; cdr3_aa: CASSFGGSGHTDTQYF; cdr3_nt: TGTGCCAGCAGCTTTGGGGGGTCGGGCCACACAGATACGCAGTATTTT
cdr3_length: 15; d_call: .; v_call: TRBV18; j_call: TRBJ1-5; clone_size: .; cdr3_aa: CASSPGWGPYQPQHF; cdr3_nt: TGTGCCAGCTCACCAGGGTGGGGGCCATATCAGCCCCAGCATTTT
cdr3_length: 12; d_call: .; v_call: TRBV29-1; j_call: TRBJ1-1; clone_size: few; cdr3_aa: CSVEGAVLEAFF; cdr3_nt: TGCAGCGTTGAAGGTGCGGTCCTTGAAGCTTTCTTT
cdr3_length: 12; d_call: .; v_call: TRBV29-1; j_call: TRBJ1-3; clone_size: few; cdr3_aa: CSVEAQGNTIYF; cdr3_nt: TGCAGCGTTGAGGCGCAGGGAAACACCATATATTTT
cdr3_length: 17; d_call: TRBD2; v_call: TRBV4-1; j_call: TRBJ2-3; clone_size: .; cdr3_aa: CASSPGTSGGATDTQYF; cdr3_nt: TGCGCCAGCAGCCCTGGGACTAGCGGGGGGGCAACAGATACGCAGTATTTT
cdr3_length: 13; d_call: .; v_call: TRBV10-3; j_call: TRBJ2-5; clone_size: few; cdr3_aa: CAISREGQETQYF; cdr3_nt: TGTGCCATCTCCCGAGAGGGTCAAGAGACCCAGTACTTC
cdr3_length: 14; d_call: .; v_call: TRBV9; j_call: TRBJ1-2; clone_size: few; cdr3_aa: CASSVEDNGYGYTF; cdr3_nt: TGTGCCAGCAGCGTAGAGGACAATGGCTATGGCTACACCTTC
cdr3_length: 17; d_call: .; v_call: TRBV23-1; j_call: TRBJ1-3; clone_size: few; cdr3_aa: CASRPQAPLISGNTIYF; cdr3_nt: TGCGCCAGCCGCCCACAAGCCCCCCTTATTTCTGGAAACACCATATATTTT
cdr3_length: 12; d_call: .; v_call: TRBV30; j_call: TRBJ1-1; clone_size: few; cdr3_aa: CAWSRLNTEAFF; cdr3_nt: TGTGCCTGGAGTCGACTTAACACTGAAGCTTTCTTT
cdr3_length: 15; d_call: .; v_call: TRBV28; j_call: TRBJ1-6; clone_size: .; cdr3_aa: CASSPLGRKGSPLHF; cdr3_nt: TGTGCCAGCAGCCCTCTGGGGAGGAAAGGTTCACCCCTCCACTTT
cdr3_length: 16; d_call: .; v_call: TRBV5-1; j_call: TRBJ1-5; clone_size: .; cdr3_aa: CASSLGTSGSNQPQHF; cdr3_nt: TGCGCCAGCAGCTTAGGGACCTCGGGGAGCAATCAGCCCCAGCATTTT
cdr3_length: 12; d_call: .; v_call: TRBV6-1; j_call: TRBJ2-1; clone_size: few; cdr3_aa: CASTLPLDEQFF; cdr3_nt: TGTGCCAGCACTCTTCCCTTGGATGAGCAGTTCTTC
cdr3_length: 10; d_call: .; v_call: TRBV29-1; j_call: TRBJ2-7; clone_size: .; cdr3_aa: CSVDYRKGFF; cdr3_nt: TGCAGCGTTGATTACCGGAAGGGGTTCTTC
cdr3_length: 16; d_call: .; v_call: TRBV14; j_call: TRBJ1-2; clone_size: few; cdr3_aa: CASSQDDGRFGYGYTF; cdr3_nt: TGTGCCAGCAGCCAAGATGACGGGAGGTTTGGCTATGGCTACACCTTC
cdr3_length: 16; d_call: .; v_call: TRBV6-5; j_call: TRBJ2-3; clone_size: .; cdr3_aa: CASSYQRILSTDTQYF; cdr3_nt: TGTGCCAGCAGTTATCAGCGAATCCTAAGCACAGATACGCAGTATTTT
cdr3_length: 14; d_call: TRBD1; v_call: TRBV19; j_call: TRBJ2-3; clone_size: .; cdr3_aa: CASAAGTGVDTQYF; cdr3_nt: TGTGCCAGTGCGGCGGGGACAGGGGTAGATACGCAGTATTTT
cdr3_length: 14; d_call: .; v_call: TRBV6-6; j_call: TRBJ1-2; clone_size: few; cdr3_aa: CASSYSGDNYGYTF; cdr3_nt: TGTGCCAGCAGTTACTCCGGCGATAACTATGGCTACACCTTC
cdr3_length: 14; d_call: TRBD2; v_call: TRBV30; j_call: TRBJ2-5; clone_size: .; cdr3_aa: CAWSHIQGGETQYF; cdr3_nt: TGTGCCTGGAGCCACATCCAGGGAGGGGAGACCCAGTACTTC
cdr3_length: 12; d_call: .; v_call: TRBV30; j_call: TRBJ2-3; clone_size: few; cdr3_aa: CAGRGGTDTQYF; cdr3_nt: TGTGCCGGGCGGGGCGGCACAGATACGCAGTATTTT
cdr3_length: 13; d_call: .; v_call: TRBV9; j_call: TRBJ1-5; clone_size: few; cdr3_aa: CASSEGWIQPQHF; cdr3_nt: TGTGCCAGCAGCGAGGGGTGGATCCAGCCCCAGCATTTT
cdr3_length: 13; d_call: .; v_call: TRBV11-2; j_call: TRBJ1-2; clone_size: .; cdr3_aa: CASSLSGFYGYTF; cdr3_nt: TGTGCCAGCAGCTTATCCGGCTTCTATGGCTACACCTTC
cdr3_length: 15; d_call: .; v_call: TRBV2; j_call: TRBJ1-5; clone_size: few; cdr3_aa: CASSGAADQNQPQHF; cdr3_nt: TGTGCCAGCAGTGGTGCGGCAGACCAAAATCAGCCCCAGCATTTT
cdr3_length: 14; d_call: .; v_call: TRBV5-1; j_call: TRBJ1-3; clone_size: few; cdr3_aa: CASSRGLSGNTIYF; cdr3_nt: TGCGCCAGCAGCCGTGGACTCTCTGGAAACACCATATATTTT
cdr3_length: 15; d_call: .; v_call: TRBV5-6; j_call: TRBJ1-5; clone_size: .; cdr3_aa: CASSFQGTGNQPQHF; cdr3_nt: TGTGCCAGCAGCTTTCAGGGGACGGGCAATCAGCCCCAGCATTTT
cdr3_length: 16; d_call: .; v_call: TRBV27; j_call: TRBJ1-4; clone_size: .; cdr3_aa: CASSTIRARVGEKLFF; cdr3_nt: TGTGCCAGCAGTACAATCAGGGCCCGGGTCGGAGAAAAACTGTTTTTT
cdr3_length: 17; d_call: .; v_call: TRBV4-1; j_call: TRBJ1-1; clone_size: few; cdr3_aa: CASSQGLAVSRNTEAFF; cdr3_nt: TGCGCCAGCAGCCAAGGATTAGCCGTGAGTAGGAACACTGAAGCTTTCTTT
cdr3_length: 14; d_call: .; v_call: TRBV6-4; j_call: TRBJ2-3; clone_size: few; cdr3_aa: CASSDSSWEDTQYF; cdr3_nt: TGTGCCAGCAGTGACTCCTCGTGGGAGGATACGCAGTATTTT
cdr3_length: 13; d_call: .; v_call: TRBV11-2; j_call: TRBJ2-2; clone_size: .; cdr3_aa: CASSSRRTGELFF; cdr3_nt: TGTGCCAGCAGCTCTCGGCGCACCGGGGAGCTGTTTTTT
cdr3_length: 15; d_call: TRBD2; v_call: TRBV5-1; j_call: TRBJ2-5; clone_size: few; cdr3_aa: CASSFGLASKETQYF; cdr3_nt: TGCGCCAGCAGCTTTGGACTAGCGTCCAAAGAGACCCAGTACTTC
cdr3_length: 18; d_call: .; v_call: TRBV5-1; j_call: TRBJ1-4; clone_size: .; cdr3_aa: CASSDLQTNFATNEKLFF; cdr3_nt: TGCGCCAGCAGCGACCTACAGACGAACTTTGCAACTAATGAAAAACTGTTTTTT
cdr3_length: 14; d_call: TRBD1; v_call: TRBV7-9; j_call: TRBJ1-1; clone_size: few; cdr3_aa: CASSLARDSTEAFF; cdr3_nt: TGTGCCAGCAGCTTAGCGCGGGACAGCACTGAAGCTTTCTTT
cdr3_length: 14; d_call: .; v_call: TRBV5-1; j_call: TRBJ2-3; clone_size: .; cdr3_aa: CASSLLDGMGTQYF; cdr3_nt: TGCGCCAGCAGCCTTCTGGACGGGATGGGTACGCAGTATTTT
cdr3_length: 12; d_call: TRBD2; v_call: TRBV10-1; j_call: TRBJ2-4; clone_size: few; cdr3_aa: CASSSAGGKQYF; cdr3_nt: TGCGCCAGCAGCTCTGCGGGGGGTAAACAGTACTTC
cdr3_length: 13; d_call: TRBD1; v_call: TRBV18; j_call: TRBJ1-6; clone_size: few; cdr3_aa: CASSRDRESPLHF; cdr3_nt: TGTGCCAGCTCACGGGACAGGGAATCACCCCTCCACTTT
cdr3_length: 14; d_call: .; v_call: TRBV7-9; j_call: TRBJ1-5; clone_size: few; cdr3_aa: CASSSIQGDQPQHF; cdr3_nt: TGTGCCAGCAGCTCTATACAGGGCGATCAGCCCCAGCATTTT
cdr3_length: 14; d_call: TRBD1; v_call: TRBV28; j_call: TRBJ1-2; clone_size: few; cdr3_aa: CASNIRGRSYGYTF; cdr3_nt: TGTGCCAGCAATATCAGGGGGCGTAGCTATGGCTACACCTTC
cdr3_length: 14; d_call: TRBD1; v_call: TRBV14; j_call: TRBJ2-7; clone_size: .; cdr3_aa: CASSRTGGIYEQYF; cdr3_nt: TGTGCCAGCAGCCGGACAGGGGGAATCTACGAGCAGTACTTC